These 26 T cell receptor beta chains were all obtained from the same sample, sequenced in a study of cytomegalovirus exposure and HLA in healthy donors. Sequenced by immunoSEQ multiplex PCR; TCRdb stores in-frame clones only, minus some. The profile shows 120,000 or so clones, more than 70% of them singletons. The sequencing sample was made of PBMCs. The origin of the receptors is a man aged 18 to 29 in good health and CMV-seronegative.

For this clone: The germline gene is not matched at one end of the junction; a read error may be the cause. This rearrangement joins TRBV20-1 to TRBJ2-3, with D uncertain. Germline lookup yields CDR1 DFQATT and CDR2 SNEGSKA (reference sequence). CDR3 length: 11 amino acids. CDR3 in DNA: TGCAGTGCCGCCTGGTTAGATTCGCAGTATTTT. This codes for CSAAWLDSQYF.

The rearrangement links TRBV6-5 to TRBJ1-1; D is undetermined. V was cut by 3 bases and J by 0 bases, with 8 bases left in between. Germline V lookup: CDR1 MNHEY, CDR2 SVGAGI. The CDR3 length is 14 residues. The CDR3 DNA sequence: TGTGCCAGCAGTTATGCGAGCTTGAACACTGAAGCTTTCTTT. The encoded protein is CASSYASLNTEAFF.

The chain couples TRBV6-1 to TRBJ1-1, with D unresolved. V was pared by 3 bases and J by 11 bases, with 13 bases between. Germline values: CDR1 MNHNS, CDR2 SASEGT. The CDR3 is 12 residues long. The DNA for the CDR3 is TGTGCCAGCAGTGATTGGTCCAATCAGGCTTTCTTT. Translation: CASSDWSNQAFF.

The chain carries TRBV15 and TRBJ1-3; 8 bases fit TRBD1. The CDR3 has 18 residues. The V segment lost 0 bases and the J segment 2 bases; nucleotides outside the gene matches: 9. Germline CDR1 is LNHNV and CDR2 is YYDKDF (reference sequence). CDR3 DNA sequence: TGTGCCACCAGCAGAGAGAAGACAGGCAGGGGGCCTGGAAACACCATATATTTT. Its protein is CATSREKTGRGPGNTIYF.

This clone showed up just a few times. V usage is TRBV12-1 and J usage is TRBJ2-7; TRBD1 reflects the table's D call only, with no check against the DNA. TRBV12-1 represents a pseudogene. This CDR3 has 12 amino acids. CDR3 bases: TGTGCCAGCAGGACCCAGGGGTGCGAGCAGTACTTC. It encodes CASRTQGCEQYF.

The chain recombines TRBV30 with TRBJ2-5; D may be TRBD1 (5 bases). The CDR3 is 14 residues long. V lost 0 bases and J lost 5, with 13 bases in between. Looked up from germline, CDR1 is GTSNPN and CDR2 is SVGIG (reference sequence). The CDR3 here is CAWSVQAVGETQYF. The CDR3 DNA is TGTGCCTGGAGTGTACAGGCCGTGGGGGAGACCCAGTACTTC.

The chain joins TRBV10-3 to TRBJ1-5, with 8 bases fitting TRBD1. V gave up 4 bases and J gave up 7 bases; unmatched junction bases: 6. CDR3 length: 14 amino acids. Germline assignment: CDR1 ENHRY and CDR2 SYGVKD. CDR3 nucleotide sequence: TGTGCCATCAGTGTCGGCCAGGGGGCACAGCCCCAGCATTTT. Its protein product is CAISVGQGAQPQHF.

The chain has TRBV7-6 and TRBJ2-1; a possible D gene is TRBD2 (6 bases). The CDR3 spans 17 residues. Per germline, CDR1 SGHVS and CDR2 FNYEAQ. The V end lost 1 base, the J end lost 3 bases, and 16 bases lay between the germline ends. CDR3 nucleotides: TGTGCCAGCAGCTTAGGCCCGGGGAGGACGGACTACAATGAGCAGTTCTTC. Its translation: CASSLGPGRTDYNEQFF. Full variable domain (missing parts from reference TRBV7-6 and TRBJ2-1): GAGVSQSPRYKVTKRGQDVALRCDPISGHVSLYWYRQALGQGPEFLTYFNYEAQQDKSGLPNDRFSAERPEGSISTLTIQRTEQRDSAMYRCASSLGPGRTDYNEQFFGPGTRLTVL.

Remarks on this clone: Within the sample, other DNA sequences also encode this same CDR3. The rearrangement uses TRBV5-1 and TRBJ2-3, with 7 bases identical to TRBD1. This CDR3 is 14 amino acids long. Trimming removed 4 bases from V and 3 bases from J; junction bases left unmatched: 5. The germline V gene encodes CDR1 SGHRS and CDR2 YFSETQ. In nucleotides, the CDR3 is TGCGCCAGCAGCCTCCCAGGGGGAACAGATACGCAGTATTTT. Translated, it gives CASSLPGGTDTQYF.

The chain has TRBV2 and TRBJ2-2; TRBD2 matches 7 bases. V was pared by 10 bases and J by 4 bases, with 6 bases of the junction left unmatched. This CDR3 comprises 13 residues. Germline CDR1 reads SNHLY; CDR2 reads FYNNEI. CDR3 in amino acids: CAIGSGVTGELFF. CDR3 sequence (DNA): TGTGCCATTGGGAGCGGGGTCACCGGGGAGCTGTTTTTT.

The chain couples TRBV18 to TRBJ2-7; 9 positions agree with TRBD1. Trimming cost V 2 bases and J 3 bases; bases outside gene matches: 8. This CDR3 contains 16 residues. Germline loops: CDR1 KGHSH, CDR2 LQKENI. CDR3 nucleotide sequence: TGTGCCAGCTCACCATTCACGGGACAGGGCTACTACGAGCAGTACTTC. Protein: CASSPFTGQGYYEQYF.

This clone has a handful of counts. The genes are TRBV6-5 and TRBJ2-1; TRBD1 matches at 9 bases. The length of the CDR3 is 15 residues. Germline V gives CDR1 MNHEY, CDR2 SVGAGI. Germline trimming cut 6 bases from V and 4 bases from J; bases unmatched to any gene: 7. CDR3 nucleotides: TGTGCCAGCAGACGAGGACAGGGGAATTACAATGAGCAGTTCTTC. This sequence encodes CASRRGQGNYNEQFF.

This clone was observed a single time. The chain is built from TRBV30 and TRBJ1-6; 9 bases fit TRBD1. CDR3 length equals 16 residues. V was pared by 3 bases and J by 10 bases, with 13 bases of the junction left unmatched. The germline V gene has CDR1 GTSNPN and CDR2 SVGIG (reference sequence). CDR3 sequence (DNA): TGTGCCTGGAGGGATCGGACAGGGGCCTTTTACTCACCCCTCCACTTT. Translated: CAWRDRTGAFYSPLHF.

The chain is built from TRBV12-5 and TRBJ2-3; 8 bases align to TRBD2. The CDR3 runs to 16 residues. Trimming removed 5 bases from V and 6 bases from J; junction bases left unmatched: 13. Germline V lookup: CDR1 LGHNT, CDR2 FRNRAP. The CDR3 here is CASGPSGLAGRDTQYF. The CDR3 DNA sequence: TGTGCTAGTGGTCCCAGCGGACTAGCCGGTCGCGATACGCAGTATTTT.

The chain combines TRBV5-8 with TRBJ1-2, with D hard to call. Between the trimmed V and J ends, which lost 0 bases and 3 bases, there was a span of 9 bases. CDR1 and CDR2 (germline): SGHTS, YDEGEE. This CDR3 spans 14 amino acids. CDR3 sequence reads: CASSLGRGDYGYTF. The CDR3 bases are TGTGCCAGCAGCTTGGGCCGTGGAGACTATGGCTACACCTTC.

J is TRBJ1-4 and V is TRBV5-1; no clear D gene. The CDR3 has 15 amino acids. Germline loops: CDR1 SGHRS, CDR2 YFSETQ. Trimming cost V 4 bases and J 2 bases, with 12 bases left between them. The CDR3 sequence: CASSPPGETNEKLFF. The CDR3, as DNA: TGCGCCAGCAGCCCCCCCGGTGAGACTAATGAAAAACTGTTTTTT.

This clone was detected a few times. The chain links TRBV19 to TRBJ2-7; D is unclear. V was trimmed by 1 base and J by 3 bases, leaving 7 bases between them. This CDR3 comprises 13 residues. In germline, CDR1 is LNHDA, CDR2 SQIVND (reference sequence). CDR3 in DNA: TGTGCCAGTAGTATAGGCGATAGCTACGAGCAGTACTTC. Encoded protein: CASSIGDSYEQYF.

The CDR3 bases are TGTGCCTGCACGACAGTAGCGGGAGGCCTCTACAATGAGCAGTTCTTC. Translated, it gives CACTTVAGGLYNEQFF. V and J are TRBV30 and TRBJ2-1; 10 bases are a match to TRBD2. Trimming took 6 bases from V and 3 from J; bases not matched to a gene: 11. This CDR3 has 16 amino acids. CDR1 GTSNPN and CDR2 SVGIG come from the germline V gene (reference sequence).

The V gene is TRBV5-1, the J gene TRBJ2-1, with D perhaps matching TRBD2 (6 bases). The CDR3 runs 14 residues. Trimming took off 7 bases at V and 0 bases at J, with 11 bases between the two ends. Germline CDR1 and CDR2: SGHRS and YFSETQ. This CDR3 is CASSRESSYNEQFF. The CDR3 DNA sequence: TGCGCCAGCTCACGGGAGAGCTCCTACAATGAGCAGTTCTTC.

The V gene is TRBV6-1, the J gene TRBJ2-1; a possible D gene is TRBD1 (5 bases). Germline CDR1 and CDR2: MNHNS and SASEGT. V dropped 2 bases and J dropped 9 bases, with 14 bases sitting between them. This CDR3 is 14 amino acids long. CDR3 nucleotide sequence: TGTGCCAGCAGTGAACTTTTGGGGCCAACTGAGCAGTTCTTC. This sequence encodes CASSELLGPTEQFF.

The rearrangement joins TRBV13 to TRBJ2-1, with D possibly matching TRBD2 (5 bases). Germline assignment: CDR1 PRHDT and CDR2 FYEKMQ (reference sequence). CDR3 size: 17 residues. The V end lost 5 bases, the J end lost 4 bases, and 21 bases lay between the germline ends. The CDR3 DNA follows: TGTGCCAGCAGCCCCCGTGGTCTAGCCGGGCGGTACAATGAGCAGTTCTTC. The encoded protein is CASSPRGLAGRYNEQFF.

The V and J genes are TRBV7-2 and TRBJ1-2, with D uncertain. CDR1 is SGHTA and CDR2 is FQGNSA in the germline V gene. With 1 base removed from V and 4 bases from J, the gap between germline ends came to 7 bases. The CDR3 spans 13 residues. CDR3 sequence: CASSLGLGYGYTF. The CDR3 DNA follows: TGTGCCAGCAGCTTAGGTCTCGGCTATGGCTACACCTTC.

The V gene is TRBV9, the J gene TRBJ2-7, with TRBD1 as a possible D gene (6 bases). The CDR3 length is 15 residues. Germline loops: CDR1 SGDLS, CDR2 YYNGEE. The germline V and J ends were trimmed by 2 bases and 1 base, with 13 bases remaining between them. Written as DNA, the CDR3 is TGTGCCAGCAGCGTGAAGGGACACGCTTCCTACGAGCAGTACTTC. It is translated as CASSVKGHASYEQYF. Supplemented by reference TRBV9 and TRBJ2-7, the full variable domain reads DSGVTQTPKHLITATGQRVTLRCSPRSGDLSVYWYQQSLDQGLQFLIQYYNGEERAKGNILERFSAQQFPDLHSELNLSSLELGDSALYFCASSVKGHASYEQYFGPGTRLTVT.

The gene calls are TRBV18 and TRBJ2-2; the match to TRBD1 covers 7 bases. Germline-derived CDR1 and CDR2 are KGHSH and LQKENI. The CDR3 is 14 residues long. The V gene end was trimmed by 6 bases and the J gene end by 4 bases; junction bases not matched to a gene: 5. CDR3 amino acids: CASSHDRVTGELFF. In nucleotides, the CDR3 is TGTGCCAGCTCTCACGACAGGGTCACCGGGGAGCTGTTTTTT.

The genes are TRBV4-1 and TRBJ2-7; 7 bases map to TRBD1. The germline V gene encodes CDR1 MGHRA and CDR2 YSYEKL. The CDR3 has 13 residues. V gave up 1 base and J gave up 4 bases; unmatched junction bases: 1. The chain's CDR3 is CASSQVGQYEQYF. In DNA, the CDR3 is TGCGCCAGCAGCCAAGTGGGACAGTACGAGCAGTACTTC.

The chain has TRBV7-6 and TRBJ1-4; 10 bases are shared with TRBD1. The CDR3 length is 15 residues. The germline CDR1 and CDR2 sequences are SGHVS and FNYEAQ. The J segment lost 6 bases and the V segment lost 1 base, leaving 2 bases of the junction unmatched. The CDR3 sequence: CASSLGGQGYEKLFF. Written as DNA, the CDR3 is TGTGCCAGCAGCTTAGGGGGACAGGGGTATGAAAAACTGTTTTTT.